The 8 T cell receptor beta chains presented below share a single source sample, sequenced in a study of blood T cells in healthy people across ages. For the second PCR, which ran for roughly 6 to 11 cycles, a sample-barcoded 5' primer and a J-beta primer mix were used. One entry per CDR3 protein results from TCRdb running MiXCR on the 5' RACE reads. The sample has hundreds of thousands of distinct CDR3 sequences, approximately 49% seen once. The sample consisted of blood. The receptors shown here come from a man younger than 40 in good health.

The chain recombines TRBV7-2 with TRBJ2-1; D gene ambiguous. The germline V gene has CDR1 SGHTA and CDR2 FQGNSA. The CDR3 contains 14 residues. Trimming took 2 bases from V and 4 from J, leaving 9 bases between them. CDR3 in DNA: TGTGCCAGCAGCTTACGACGGATGTACAATGAGCAGTTCTTC. Residues: CASSLRRMYNEQFF.

This clonotype has a count of ten or more. The chain couples TRBV28 to TRBJ1-2, with D possibly TRBD1 on 5 matching bases. Per germline, CDR1 MDHEN and CDR2 SYDVKM. The V and J ends lost 6 bases and 6 bases respectively, with 14 bases between them. The CDR3 loop spans 13 amino acids. CDR3 amino acids: CASSLRQGDGYTF. As DNA, the CDR3 is TGTGCCAGCAGCTTGCGGCAGGGCGATGGCTACACCTTC.

Concerning this clonotype: Sequence at one end of the junction differs from germline and may be a read error. The chain employs TRBV30 and TRBJ2-1; no firm D call. Near its end, the DNA agrees better with TRBJ2-7, so the J call may be wrong. Germline CDR1 GTSNPN, CDR2 SVGIG (reference sequence). CDR3 length: 11 residues. The DNA of the CDR3 is TGCGCCTGGACCTCCTACAATGAGCAGTACTTC. It translates to CAWTSYNEQYF.

In the case of this clonotype: An end of the junction does not agree with germline; a read error may underlie this. The V call is TRBV20-1, the J call TRBJ2-7; no clear D. This CDR3 is 13 amino acids long. Germline assignment: CDR1 DFQATT and CDR2 SNEGSKA (reference sequence). CDR3 sequence reads: CSAEPHSSYGQYF. The CDR3 coding sequence is TGCAGTGCCGAACCCCACAGCTCCTACGGGCAGTACTTC.

This clonotype has more than one count but fewer than ten. The V gene is TRBV9, the J gene TRBJ2-7; 7 bases line up with TRBD1. The CDR3 runs to 14 residues. Germline trimming cut 4 bases from V and 3 bases from J; bases unmatched to any gene: 7. CDR1 is SGDLS and CDR2 is YYNGEE in the germline V gene. CDR3 bases: TGTGCCAGCAGCACCAGGACAGGTGACTACGAGCAGTACTTC. It specifies CASSTRTGDYEQYF.

The chain links TRBV20-1 to TRBJ1-4; 9 bases line up with TRBD1. The CDR3 length is 14 residues. After removal of 5 bases from V and 7 bases from J, the junction contained 8 bases not matched to a gene. Germline-derived CDR1 and CDR2 are DFQATT and SNEGSKA (reference sequence). CDR3 bases: TGCAGTGCTGGAGGGACAGGGTCTGGTGAAAAACTGTTTTTT. It translates to CSAGGTGSGEKLFF.

The chain employs TRBV6-5 and TRBJ1-2; D ambiguous. Germline V lookup: CDR1 MNHEY, CDR2 SVGAGI. V lost 10 bases to trimming and J lost 4 bases, with 13 bases between them. This CDR3 spans 12 amino acids. CDR3 region: CANSREGYGYTF. CDR3 bases: TGTGCCAACAGCCGTGAGGGCTATGGCTACACCTTC.

The J gene is TRBJ2-3, the V gene TRBV3-1, with D tentatively TRBD2 (5 bases). The CDR3 consists of 15 residues. Trimming removed 4 bases from V and 2 bases from J, with 13 bases in between. Per the germline V gene, CDR1 is LGHDT and CDR2 is YNNKEL (reference sequence). The CDR3 is CASSPAASLTDTQYF. The CDR3 DNA reads TGTGCCAGCAGCCCCGCGGCTAGCCTCACAGATACGCAGTATTTT.